The 8 T cell receptor beta chains below were found in one sample sequenced in a study of prognosis after radiotherapy for stage I lung cancer. Genomic DNA provided the template from which TCR beta CDR3 was amplified by two-round multiplex PCR. First-round PCR employed TRBV- and TRBJ-specific primers for each gene. TCRdb fed the multiplex PCR reads into MiXCR, producing one record per CDR3 protein. The profile shows approximately 16,000 distinct CDR3 sequences, about 46% of them singletons. Sequenced here: PBMCs, sampled before or after stereotactic body radiation therapy (not recorded which). The receptors shown here come from a donor over 45 with non-small cell lung cancer.

This clonotype was observed at least ten times. CDR3 in DNA: TGTGCCAGCAGCGTTCGTGATTCTGCTGATGGCTACACCTTC. Protein product: CASSVRDSADGYTF. The rearrangement links TRBV9 to TRBJ1-2; D gene ambiguous. This CDR3 has 14 amino acids. V was pared by 2 bases and J by 6 bases, with 14 bases between. Germline CDR1 reads SGDLS; CDR2 reads YYNGEE.

The chain links TRBV18 to TRBJ1-1; D is possibly TRBD1 (6 bases). The germline gives CDR1 KGHSH, CDR2 LQKENI. The CDR3 sequence is 12 residues long. The germline V and J ends were trimmed by 2 bases and 8 bases, with 9 bases remaining between them. The CDR3 DNA follows: TGTGCCAGCTCACCATGGACAGAGGAAGCTTTCTTT. Amino acids: CASSPWTEEAFF.

This clonotype was counted at least ten times. At one of its ends the junction is not consistent with the germline gene, which may arise from a read error. V is TRBV7-7 and J is TRBJ2-5; no reliable D call. Per germline, CDR1 SSHAT and CDR2 FNYEAQ (reference sequence). The CDR3 sequence is 13 residues long. The DNA of the CDR3 is TGTGCTAGCAGCCCCGGGTTTAAAGAGACCCAGTACTTC. This translates into CASSPGFKETQYF. Full variable domain (missing parts from reference TRBV7-7 and TRBJ2-5): GAGVSQSPRYKVTKRGQDVTLRCDPISSHATLYWYQQALGQGPEFLTYFNYEAQPDKSGLPSDRFSAERPEGSISTLTIQRTEQRDSAMYRCASSPGFKETQYFGPGTRLLVL.

As concerns this clonotype: This likely stems from a read error, as it lies one base from a far larger clone. The chain links TRBV2 to TRBJ2-7, with a weak D call TRBD2 (6 bases). Trimming cost V 0 bases and J 7 bases, with 13 bases left between them. Germline V gives CDR1 SNHLY, CDR2 FYNNEI. This CDR3 is built from 14 residues. CDR3 coding DNA: TGTGCCAGCAGTGAAGCGGAAACTAGCAATGAGCAGTACTTC. Translated: CASSEAETSNEQYF.

This chain uses TRBV5-1 with TRBJ2-7, with TRBD2 matching 7 bases. The germline V gene has CDR1 SGHRS and CDR2 YFSETQ. The V and J ends lost 0 bases and 4 bases, in that order; junction bases with no gene match: 10. The CDR3 totals 16 residues. The DNA of the CDR3 is TGCGCCAGCAGCTTGGCCGGGGCGGGAGACTTATACGAGCAGTACTTC. Protein sequence: CASSLAGAGDLYEQYF.

V is TRBV28 and J is TRBJ1-2, with unresolved D. This CDR3 has 13 amino acids. The germline V gene encodes CDR1 MDHEN and CDR2 SYDVKM. Deletions cut 6 bases from V and 2 bases from J, with 10 bases between. In DNA form, the CDR3 reads TGTGCCAGCAGCCGTCCCAACAACTATGGCTACACCTTC. This encodes CASSRPNNYGYTF.

This clonotype is medium-sized (0.01 to 0.1%) by share. The chain combines TRBV6-2 or TRBV6-3 with TRBJ2-1, with D possibly TRBD2 on 5 matching bases. CDR3 size: 15 residues. Trimming cost V 4 bases and J 0 bases, with 10 bases left between them. Per the germline V gene, CDR1 is MNHEY and CDR2 is SVGEGT. CDR3 nucleotides: TGTGCCAGCAGTTCAGTGGGAGTCTCCTACAATGAGCAGTTCTTC. Translated, it gives CASSSVGVSYNEQFF.

The table lists this clonotype with many counts. The chain carries TRBV9 and TRBJ2-5; 11 bases are a match to TRBD2. The V gene end was trimmed by 0 bases and the J gene end by 5 bases; junction bases not matched to a gene: 9. This CDR3 has 17 amino acids. The germline V gene has CDR1 SGDLS and CDR2 YYNGEE. The CDR3 loop is CASSVDSGGALWETQYF. The DNA of the CDR3 is TGTGCCAGCAGCGTAGATAGCGGGGGGGCTTTATGGGAGACCCAGTACTTC.